A selection of T cell receptor beta chains follows, all from one sample in a study of shared clonotypes between healthy human individuals. The protocol was immunoSEQ multiplex PCR, while the TCRdb copy is restricted to in-frame clones and leaves out a portion. The sample comprises under 850,000 clones, about 91% of which are singletons, and 24% rests with the top ten. Material for sequencing was naive CD8+ T cells sorted from blood. These receptors all stem from a man younger than 45 in good health. Each CDR3 is given with its conserved first and last residue. A D gene is named only where the DNA matches it firmly. Part of the rows lack a size; the others show once, few, many or a class for expanded clones.

J gene	V gene	D gene	clone size	CDR3 length	CDR3 protein	CDR3 DNA
TRBJ2-4	TRBV5-1	-	-	15	CASRGWRGRGNIQYF	TGCGCCAGCAGGGGTTGGCGGGGGCGCGGAAACATTCAGTACTTC
TRBJ1-2	TRBV9	-	-	14	CASSLGQGDYGYTF	TGTGCCAGCAGCCTCGGGCAGGGAGACTATGGCTACACCTTC
TRBJ2-1	TRBV7-6	TRBD2	-	19	CASSFLMASGRALGNEQFF	TGTGCCAGCAGCTTTTTGATGGCTAGCGGGAGGGCCTTGGGCAATGAGCAGTTCTTC
TRBJ2-1	TRBV4-1	-	-	15	CASSQVLEGYNEQFF	TGCGCCAGCAGCCAAGTACTAGAGGGGTACAATGAGCAGTTCTTC
TRBJ2-7	TRBV30	TRBD2	-	14	CAWTLTGGNYEQYF	TGTGCCTGGACTCTAACGGGAGGGAACTACGAGCAGTACTTC
TRBJ2-3	TRBV9	TRBD2	-	17	CASSPGTSGRYTDTQYF	TGTGCCAGCAGCCCGGGGACTAGCGGAAGATACACAGATACGCAGTATTTT
TRBJ1-1	TRBV27	TRBD1	-	13	CASSFGQGGEAFF	TGTGCCAGCAGTTTCGGACAGGGTGGCGAAGCTTTCTTT
TRBJ2-3	TRBV9	TRBD2	-	17	CASSVDVAGGFTDTQYF	TGTGCCAGCAGCGTAGACGTAGCGGGGGGATTCACAGATACGCAGTATTTT
TRBJ2-1	TRBV4-1	-	-	16	CASSQELGLSYNEQFF	TGCGCCAGCAGCCAGGAGCTAGGGCTCTCCTACAATGAGCAGTTCTTC
TRBJ2-7	TRBV7-9	TRBD1	once	13	CATKPGQGYEQYF	TGTGCCACCAAGCCGGGACAGGGTTACGAGCAGTACTTC
TRBJ2-1	TRBV27	TRBD2	-	16	CASSLGTSGSYNEQFF	TGTGCCAGCAGTTTGGGTACTAGCGGGAGCTACAATGAGCAGTTCTTC
TRBJ2-5	TRBV14	-	-	13	CASSQELGETQYF	TGTGCCAGCAGCCAAGAGCTGGGGGAGACCCAGTACTTC
TRBJ2-1	TRBV5-1	TRBD2	-	21	CASSLGLAGEFGIGAYNEQFF	TGCGCCAGCAGCTTAGGACTAGCGGGAGAATTTGGAATCGGGGCATACAATGAGCAGTTCTTC
TRBJ1-2	TRBV28	-	-	13	CASSPGEGFGYTF	TGTGCCAGCAGCCCGGGTGAGGGATTTGGCTACACCTTC
TRBJ1-5	TRBV6-5	TRBD1	-	14	CASSFGQGIQPQHF	TGTGCCAGCAGTTTCGGACAGGGGATCCAGCCCCAGCATTTT
TRBJ2-1	TRBV12-5	-	-	15	CASGQDKPLYNEQFF	TGTGCTAGTGGACAAGACAAGCCTTTATACAATGAGCAGTTCTTC
TRBJ2-5	TRBV27	-	-	11	CASSFRETQYF	TGTGCCAGCAGTTTTAGAGAGACCCAGTACTTC
TRBJ2-1	TRBV27	-	-	14	CASSLSESGNEQFF	TGTGCCAGCAGTTTATCGGAAAGCGGGAATGAGCAGTTCTTC
TRBJ2-6	TRBV27	-	-	16	CASSFLQASGANVLTF	TGTGCCAGCAGTTTCCTACAGGCCTCTGGGGCCAACGTCCTGACTTTC
TRBJ2-7	TRBV29-1	TRBD2	-	13	CSVGAGTAYEQYF	TGCAGCGTTGGAGCGGGAACGGCCTACGAGCAGTACTTC
TRBJ1-4	TRBV7-9	-	once	14	CASSFAEANEKLFF	TGTGCCAGCAGCTTTGCAGAAGCCAATGAAAAACTGTTTTTT
TRBJ2-7	TRBV11-2	-	-	12	CASRFGSYEQYF	TGTGCCAGCAGATTCGGTTCCTACGAGCAGTACTTC
TRBJ2-7	TRBV29-1	TRBD1	-	12	CSAGQGKYEQYF	TGCAGCGCGGGACAGGGAAAATACGAGCAGTACTTC
TRBJ1-2	TRBV9	-	-	15	CASSVVLGTNYGYTF	TGTGCCAGCAGCGTAGTACTGGGGACCAACTATGGCTACACCTTC
TRBJ2-7	TRBV2	TRBD2	-	14	CASTGTSGSYEQYF	TGTGCCAGCACCGGGACTAGCGGGAGCTACGAGCAGTACTTC
TRBJ2-1	TRBV19	-	-	15	CASSLDGVPYNEQFF	TGTGCCAGTAGTTTGGACGGAGTCCCCTACAATGAGCAGTTCTTC
TRBJ2-2	TRBV27	-	-	15	CASAEEARGTGELFF	TGTGCCAGCGCCGAGGAGGCTCGAGGCACCGGGGAGCTGTTTTTT
TRBJ2-7	TRBV9	-	-	10	CASGGREQYF	TGTGCCAGCGGTGGGAGGGAGCAGTACTTC
TRBJ2-3	TRBV28	-	-	15	CASTLGAVSTDTQYF	TGTGCCAGCACCCTCGGAGCGGTTAGCACAGATACGCAGTATTTT
TRBJ2-1	TRBV28	-	-	14	CASSYPGPANEQFF	TGTGCCAGCAGTTACCCCGGGCCCGCCAATGAGCAGTTCTTC
TRBJ2-1	TRBV2	TRBD2	-	17	CASGSEAGGSSYNEQFF	TGTGCCAGCGGTTCGGAAGCTGGCGGGAGTTCCTACAATGAGCAGTTCTTC
TRBJ2-5	TRBV7-9	-	-	17	CASSPSDPPPYQETQYF	TGTGCCAGCAGCCCTAGCGATCCCCCCCCGTACCAAGAGACCCAGTACTTC
TRBJ1-1	TRBV27	-	-	11	CASSSGREAFF	TGTGCCAGCAGTTCAGGGAGGGAAGCTTTCTTT
TRBJ2-2	TRBV7-9	-	-	13	CASSFGNTGELFF	TGTGCCAGCAGCTTCGGGAACACCGGGGAGCTGTTTTTT
TRBJ2-7	TRBV6-6	-	-	11	CASSPGPEQYF	TGTGCCAGCAGCCCTGGGCCTGAGCAGTACTTC
TRBJ2-1	TRBV14	-	once	16	CASSQDFIRLDNEQFF	TGTGCCAGCAGCCAAGATTTTATTAGGCTAGACAATGAGCAGTTCTTC
TRBJ1-5	TRBV7-8	-	-	17	CASSLELSGRGDQPQHF	TGTGCCAGCAGCTTAGAACTCTCGGGCAGGGGAGATCAGCCCCAGCATTTT
TRBJ1-1	TRBV7-9	TRBD1	once	15	CASSLAGQGYTEAFF	TGTGCCAGCAGCTTAGCGGGACAGGGGTACACTGAAGCTTTCTTT
TRBJ2-7	TRBV7-9	-	-	12	CASSLETVEQYF	TGTGCCAGCAGCTTAGAGACCGTTGAGCAGTACTTC
TRBJ2-1	TRBV7-9	TRBD2	-	16	CASSVAISGNYNEQFF	TGTGCCAGCAGCGTGGCTATTAGCGGGAACTACAATGAGCAGTTCTTC
TRBJ1-3	TRBV7-9	-	-	15	CASSFIGISGNTIYF	TGTGCCAGCAGCTTTATAGGGATTTCTGGAAACACCATATATTTT
TRBJ2-6	TRBV6-7	TRBD1	-	18	CASSIRGRLQSRANVLTF	TGTGCCAGCAGTATAAGGGGGCGTTTACAAAGTCGGGCCAACGTCCTGACTTTC
TRBJ2-7	TRBV19	-	-	15	CASSIDLRITYEQYF	TGTGCCAGTAGTATAGATCTGCGGATCACCTACGAGCAGTACTTC
TRBJ2-7	TRBV7-8	-	once	13	CASSFRANYEQYF	TGTGCCAGCAGCTTCAGGGCAAACTACGAGCAGTACTTC
TRBJ2-7	TRBV30	TRBD1	few	13	CAWKTGVTYEQYF	TGTGCCTGGAAGACAGGGGTGACCTACGAGCAGTACTTC
TRBJ2-5	TRBV7-9	TRBD1	once	13	CARLGQGEETQYF	TGTGCCCGACTGGGACAGGGTGAAGAGACCCAGTACTTC
TRBJ1-2	TRBV7-9	-	-	14	CASSLGESIYGYTF	TGTGCCAGCAGCTTAGGGGAGAGCATCTATGGCTACACCTTC
TRBJ2-2	TRBV6-5	TRBD2	-	15	CASSVSSGLTGELFF	TGTGCCAGCAGTGTGTCTAGCGGCCTGACCGGGGAGCTGTTTTTT
TRBJ1-1	TRBV27	-	-	14	CASSLYPANTEAFF	TGTGCCAGCAGTTTATACCCGGCGAACACTGAAGCTTTCTTT
TRBJ2-7	TRBV6-6	TRBD2	-	14	CASSAGLAGYEQYF	TGTGCCAGCAGTGCTGGACTAGCAGGGTACGAGCAGTACTTC
TRBJ2-7	TRBV29-1	-	-	12	CSVVSRRYEQYF	TGCAGCGTTGTGAGTCGGCGCTACGAGCAGTACTTC
TRBJ2-7	TRBV7-6	TRBD1	-	15	CASSKGTESSYEQYF	TGTGCCAGCAGCAAGGGGACAGAGAGCTCCTACGAGCAGTACTTC
TRBJ2-5	TRBV7-9	-	-	13	CASSLEGMETQYF	TGTGCCAGCAGCTTGGAGGGGATGGAGACCCAGTACTTC
TRBJ1-1	TRBV6-1	-	many	10	CASKGAEAFF	TGTGCCAGCAAGGGGGCTGAAGCTTTCTTT
TRBJ1-4	TRBV7-2	-	-	16	CASTTLGGPLGEKLFF	TGTGCCAGCACCACTCTCGGGGGACCCTTGGGTGAAAAACTGTTTTTT
TRBJ2-2	TRBV30	TRBD2	-	18	CAWSAGLAGGDNTGELFF	TGTGCCTGGAGTGCTGGACTAGCGGGAGGGGATAACACCGGGGAGCTGTTTTTT
TRBJ2-1	TRBV30	TRBD1	few	15	CAWSDTGARINEQFF	TGTGCCTGGAGTGACACAGGGGCCCGAATCAATGAGCAGTTCTTC
TRBJ2-3	TRBV25-1	-	-	10	CATHSDTQYF	TGTGCCACCCATTCAGATACGCAGTATTTT
TRBJ2-5	TRBV28	-	once	13	CASRWTAQETQYF	TGTGCCAGCAGGTGGACAGCGCAAGAGACCCAGTACTTC